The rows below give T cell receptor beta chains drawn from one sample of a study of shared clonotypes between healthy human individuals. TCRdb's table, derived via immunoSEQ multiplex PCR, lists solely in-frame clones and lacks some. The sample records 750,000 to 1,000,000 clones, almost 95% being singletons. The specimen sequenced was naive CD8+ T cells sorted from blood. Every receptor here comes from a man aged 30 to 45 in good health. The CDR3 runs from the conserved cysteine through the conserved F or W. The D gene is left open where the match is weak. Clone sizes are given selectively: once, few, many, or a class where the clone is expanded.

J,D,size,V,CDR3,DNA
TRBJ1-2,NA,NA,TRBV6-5,CASSYAGVGYGYTF,TGTGCCAGCAGTTACGCGGGGGTCGGCTATGGCTACACCTTC
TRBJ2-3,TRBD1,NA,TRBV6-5,CASSYSGTADTQYF,TGTGCCAGCAGTTACTCGGGGACAGCAGATACGCAGTATTTT
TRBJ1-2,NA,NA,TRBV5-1,CASSLEQAYDYGYTF,TGCGCCAGCAGCTTGGAACAGGCCTATGACTATGGCTACACCTTC
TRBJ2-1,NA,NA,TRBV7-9,CASSSPGWTSFPFF,TGTGCCAGCAGCTCGCCGGGGTGGACATCCTTCCCGTTCTTC
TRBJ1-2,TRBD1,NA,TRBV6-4,CASSDGGTGYGYTF,TGTGCCAGCAGTGACGGAGGGACAGGGTATGGCTACACCTTC
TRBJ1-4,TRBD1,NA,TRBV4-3,CASSPGTGGEKLFF,TGCGCCAGCAGTCCCGGGACAGGCGGTGAAAAACTGTTTTTT
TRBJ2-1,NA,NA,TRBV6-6,CASSYSSGWVQFF,TGTGCCAGCAGTTACTCGTCAGGGTGGGTGCAGTTCTTC
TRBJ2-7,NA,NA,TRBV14,CASSPFARDEQYF,TGTGCCAGCAGCCCTTTTGCGAGGGACGAGCAGTACTTC
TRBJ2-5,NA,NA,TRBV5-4,CASSLPTVGETQYF,TGTGCCAGCAGCTTGCCAACCGTCGGAGAGACCCAGTACTTC
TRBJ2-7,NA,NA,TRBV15,CATSRDRAGHSYEQYF,TGTGCCACCAGCAGAGATAGGGCGGGACACTCCTACGAGCAGTACTTC
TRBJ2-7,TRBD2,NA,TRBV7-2,CASSHGLAGEGPYEQYF,TGTGCCAGCAGCCACGGACTAGCGGGAGAGGGGCCCTACGAGCAGTACTTC
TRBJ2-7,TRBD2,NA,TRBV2,CASSAGTSGSLYEQYF,TGTGCCAGCAGCGCAGGGACTAGCGGGAGTCTGTACGAGCAGTACTTC
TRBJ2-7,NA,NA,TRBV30,CACTPGGSYEQYF,TGTGCCTGCACCCCTGGAGGTTCCTACGAGCAGTACTTC
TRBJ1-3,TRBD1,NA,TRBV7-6,CASSRQGPGNTIYF,TGTGCCAGCAGCCGACAGGGCCCTGGAAACACCATATATTTT
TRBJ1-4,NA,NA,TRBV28,CASRMVYSEKLFF,TGTGCCAGCCGCATGGTCTACAGTGAAAAACTGTTTTTT
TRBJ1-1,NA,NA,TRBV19,CASSIGGPEAFF,TGTGCCAGTAGTATAGGAGGGCCTGAAGCTTTCTTT
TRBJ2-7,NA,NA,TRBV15,CATSRDLATYEQYF,TGTGCCACCAGCAGAGATCTGGCAACCTACGAGCAGTACTTC
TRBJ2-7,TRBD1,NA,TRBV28,CASRLSLRVGQGHYEQYF,TGTGCCAGCAGACTATCGCTTCGAGTAGGACAGGGCCACTACGAGCAGTACTTC
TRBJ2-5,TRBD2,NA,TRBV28,CASSFPLGSGGRETQYF,TGTGCCAGCAGTTTCCCTCTAGGTAGCGGGGGGAGGGAGACCCAGTACTTC
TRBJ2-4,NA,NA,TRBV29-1,CSVEQGGQHF,TGCAGCGTTGAACAGGGGGGCCAGCACTTC
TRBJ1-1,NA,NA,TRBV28,CASISVDSLGRDTEAFF,TGTGCCAGCATCTCAGTAGACAGTCTGGGTAGGGACACTGAAGCTTTCTTT
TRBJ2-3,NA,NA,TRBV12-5,CASGLELRGDTQYF,TGTGCTAGTGGTTTGGAACTCAGGGGAGATACGCAGTATTTT
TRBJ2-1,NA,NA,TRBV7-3,CASRSGNNEQFF,TGTGCCAGCCGGTCTGGGAACAATGAGCAGTTCTTC
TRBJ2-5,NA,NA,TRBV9,CASSTRQSGQETQYF,TGTGCCAGCAGCACAAGACAAAGCGGTCAAGAGACCCAGTACTTC
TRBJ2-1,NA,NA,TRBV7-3,CASSLVGSSYNEQFF,TGTGCCAGCAGCTTAGTGGGGAGCTCCTACAATGAGCAGTTCTTC
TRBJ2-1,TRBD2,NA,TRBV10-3,CAIRASGRGNEQFF,TGTGCCATCAGAGCTAGCGGGAGAGGCAATGAGCAGTTCTTC
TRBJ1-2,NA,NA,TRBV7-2,CASSLGPRDLEGYTF,TGTGCCAGCAGCTTGGGGCCCCGGGACCTGGAGGGCTACACCTTC
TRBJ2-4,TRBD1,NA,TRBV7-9,CASSLAYRGAKNIQYF,TGTGCCAGCAGCTTAGCCTACAGGGGAGCCAAAAACATTCAGTACTTC
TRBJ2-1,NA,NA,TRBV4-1,CASSVRGDEQFF,TGCGCCAGCAGCGTGAGGGGGGATGAGCAGTTCTTC
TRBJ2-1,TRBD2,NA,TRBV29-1,CSVAPASGRGDEQFF,TGCAGCGTTGCCCCGGCTAGCGGGAGGGGCGATGAGCAGTTCTTC
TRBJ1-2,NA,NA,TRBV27,CASSPRTDYGYTF,TGTGCCAGCAGTCCTCGGACAGACTATGGCTACACCTTC
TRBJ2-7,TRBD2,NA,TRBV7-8,CASSSRLAGELYEQYF,TGTGCCAGCAGCAGCAGACTAGCGGGGGAGCTCTACGAGCAGTACTTC
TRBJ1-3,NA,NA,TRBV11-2,CASRVGIGLPSSGNTIYF,TGTGCCAGCAGGGTGGGGATTGGACTCCCAAGCTCTGGAAACACCATATATTTT
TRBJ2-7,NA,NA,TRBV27,CASSPSRVGYSYEQYF,TGTGCCAGCAGCCCCTCTCGGGTGGGCTACTCCTACGAGCAGTACTTC
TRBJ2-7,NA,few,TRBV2,CASRDLDEQYF,TGTGCCAGCCGGGACCTTGACGAGCAGTACTTC
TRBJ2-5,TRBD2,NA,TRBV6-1,CASSEAHWGGRARHNQETQYF,TGTGCCAGCAGTGAAGCCCATTGGGGCGGGAGGGCCAGACATAACCAAGAGACCCAGTACTTC
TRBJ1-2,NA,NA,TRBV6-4,CASSDSGHNGYTF,TGTGCCAGCAGTGACAGCGGGCATAATGGCTACACCTTC
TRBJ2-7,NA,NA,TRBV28,CASSLLSYEQYF,TGTGCCAGCAGTTTATTGAGTTACGAGCAGTACTTC
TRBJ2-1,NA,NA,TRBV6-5,CASSSGASSYNEQFF,TGTGCCAGCAGTTCGGGCGCAAGCTCCTACAATGAGCAGTTCTTC
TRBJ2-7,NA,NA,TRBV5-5,CASSLTPRGSYEQYF,TGTGCCAGCAGCTTGACGCCAAGGGGCTCCTACGAGCAGTACTTC
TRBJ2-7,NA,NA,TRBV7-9,CASSNPQKAYEQYF,TGTGCCAGCAGCAACCCCCAAAAGGCCTACGAGCAGTACTTC